This T cell receptor beta chain was profiled in a study of T cells after yellow fever vaccination. A few counts support this clonotype. What it recognizes is unknown. TCRdb redid the calling of the 5' RACE reads with MiXCR, one entry per CDR3 protein. Of hundreds of thousands of distinct CDR3 sequences listed, approximately 5.2% were seen once; the top ten hold 3% to 4%. Trimming removed 3 bases at V and 4 bases at J, with 15 bases between. The CDR3 runs 15 residues. Overall study results and limits: Though weaker, the secondary response peaked faster, on day 5 versus 15.

The chain links TRBV12-3 or TRBV12-4 to TRBJ1-2; tentative D call: TRBD1 (5 bases). This sequence was found in a man between 18 and 29 years old who received the YFV17D yellow fever vaccine. The source was CD4+ T cells sorted from PBMCs, collected on the day of the yellow fever booster vaccination. Here the CDR3 DNA reads TGTGCCAGCAGTTTTAGCAGGGAAGAAAGCTATGGCTACACCTTC. It is translated as CASSFSREESYGYTF.